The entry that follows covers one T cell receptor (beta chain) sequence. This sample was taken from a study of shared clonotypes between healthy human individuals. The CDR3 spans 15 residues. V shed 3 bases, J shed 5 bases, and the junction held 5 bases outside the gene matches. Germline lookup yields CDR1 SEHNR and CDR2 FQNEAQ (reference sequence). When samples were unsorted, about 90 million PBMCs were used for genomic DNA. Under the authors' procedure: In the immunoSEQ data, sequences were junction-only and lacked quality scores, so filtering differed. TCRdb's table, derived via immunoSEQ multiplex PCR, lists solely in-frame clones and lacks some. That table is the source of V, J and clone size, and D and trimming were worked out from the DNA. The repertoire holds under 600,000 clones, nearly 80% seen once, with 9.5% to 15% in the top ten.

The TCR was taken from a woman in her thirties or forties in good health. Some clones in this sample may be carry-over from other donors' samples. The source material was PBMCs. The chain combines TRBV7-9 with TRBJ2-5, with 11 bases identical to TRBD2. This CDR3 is CASSLGLAVRETQYF. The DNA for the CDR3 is TGTGCCAGCAGCTTGGGACTAGCGGTCCGTGAGACCCAGTACTTC.